These 3 T cell receptor beta chains were sequenced from one sample in a study of TIL therapy for anti-PD-1-resistant metastatic lung cancer. The time point was: pre-treatment sample, taken before nivolumab and TIL therapy. Sequencing used immunoSEQ v3. Some clones are missing from TCRdb's copy, which holds only in-frame ones; the method was immunoSEQ multiplex PCR. The sample has tens of thousands of clones; 69% are singletons. Source: blood, taken at baseline. The receptors come from a person between 30 and 79 years old with non-small cell lung cancer.

This rearrangement joins TRBV5-5 to TRBJ1-6; D perhaps matches TRBD1 (5 bases). V shed 5 bases and J shed 1 base, with 16 bases lying between them. The CDR3 is 17 residues long. Germline CDR1 is SGHKS and CDR2 is YYEKEE (reference sequence). The CDR3 sequence is CASSPAYGGSYNSPLHF. The CDR3 DNA reads TGTGCCAGCAGTCCCGCCTATGGGGGTTCCTATAATTCACCCCTCCACTTT.

This clone has more than one count but fewer than ten. This chain joins TRBV18 and TRBJ2-1; possible D gene TRBD2, 6 bases. Trimming removed 2 bases from V and 3 bases from J, with 11 bases in between. Germline CDR1 and CDR2: KGHSH and LQKENI. This CDR3 has 15 amino acids. CDR3 sequence: CASSPVGSHYNEQFF. CDR3 bases: TGTGCCAGCTCACCAGTCGGGAGCCACTACAATGAGCAGTTCTTC.

The chain links TRBV5-1 to TRBJ2-4; D perhaps matches TRBD2 (5 bases). V was pared by 1 base and J by 7 bases, with 15 bases between. CDR3 size: 15 residues. Germline lookup yields CDR1 SGHRS and CDR2 YFSETQ. CDR3 region: CASSLPFSRGNIQYF. As DNA, the CDR3 is TGCGCCAGCAGCTTGCCCTTTAGCCGCGGGAACATTCAGTACTTC.